These 11 T cell receptor beta chains originate from one sample sequenced in a study of shared clonotypes between healthy human individuals. Repertoires were generated with immunoSEQ multiplex PCR, while TCRdb's copy carries only in-frame clones and drops some. The sample includes 2 million to 2.5 million clones, more than 85% of them seen just once. Sequencing input: naive CD4+ T cells from PBMCs. The subset was: CD45RA+ positively selected. The receptors were gathered from a man in his late teens or twenties in good health. Some clones in this sample may be carry-over from other donors' samples.

The V and J genes are TRBV28 and TRBJ2-4; 13 bases fit TRBD2. The germline CDR1 and CDR2 sequences are MDHEN and SYDVKM. With V trimmed by 5 bases and J by 7 bases, 5 bases remained unmatched. The CDR3 sequence is 15 residues long. CDR3 sequence reads: CASSLPTSGGNIQYF. For the CDR3, the DNA is TGTGCCAGCAGTCTTCCGACTAGCGGGGGGAACATTCAGTACTTC.

The chain is built from TRBV11-2 and TRBJ2-7, with D maybe TRBD1 (6 bases). Trimming shortened V by 4 bases and J by 1 base, and 11 bases separated the two germline ends. Germline V gene sequence: CDR1 SGHAT, CDR2 FQNNGV. The CDR3 length is 14 residues. The CDR3 is CASSSGQTSYEQYF. The CDR3, as DNA: TGTGCCAGCAGCTCCGGACAGACTTCCTACGAGCAGTACTTC. Combining the CDR3 with reference TRBV11-2 and TRBJ2-7 gives the whole variable domain EAGVAQSPRYKIIEKRQSVAFWCNPISGHATLYWYQQILGQGPKLLIQFQNNGVVDDSQLPKDRFSAERLKGVDSTLKIQPAKLEDSAVYLCASSSGQTSYEQYFGPGTRLTVT.

The chain couples TRBV7-3 to TRBJ2-1; D is unresolved. The CDR3 is made up of 15 amino acids. Looked up from germline, CDR1 is SGHTA and CDR2 is FQGTGA. V gave up 5 bases and J gave up 6 bases, with 17 bases separating them. CDR3: CASSPHQRSANEQFF. CDR3 nucleotides: TGTGCCAGCAGCCCCCATCAGAGGTCGGCCAATGAGCAGTTCTTC.

This chain links TRBV9 with TRBJ2-5; D is uncertain. This CDR3 region has 14 residues. The germline V gene encodes CDR1 SGDLS and CDR2 YYNGEE. Trimming removed 0 bases from V and 3 bases from J, with 9 bases in between. The CDR3: CASSVDLGKETQYF. For the CDR3, the DNA is TGTGCCAGCAGCGTAGATCTGGGGAAAGAGACCCAGTACTTC. The variable domain in full, completed from reference TRBV9 and TRBJ2-5, reads DSGVTQTPKHLITATGQRVTLRCSPRSGDLSVYWYQQSLDQGLQFLIQYYNGEERAKGNILERFSAQQFPDLHSELNLSSLELGDSALYFCASSVDLGKETQYFGPGTRLLVL.

V usage is TRBV7-2 and J usage is TRBJ2-4; 7 bases agree with TRBD1. The germline CDR1 and CDR2 sequences are SGHTA and FQGNSA. This CDR3 region has 17 residues. Germline trimming cut 2 bases from V and 3 bases from J; bases unmatched to any gene: 10. CDR3 nucleotide sequence: TGTGCCAGCAGCTTATTTTCCCCAGGGGGTGGCAAAAACATTCAGTACTTC. Its translation is CASSLFSPGGGKNIQYF.

V gene TRBV10-3 combines with J gene TRBJ1-1, with no clear D. Trimming removed 3 bases from V and 6 bases from J, with 8 bases in between. Germline values: CDR1 ENHRY, CDR2 SYGVKD. The CDR3 contains 12 residues. The CDR3 region is CAISDGLAEAFF. The CDR3 DNA is TGTGCCATCAGTGATGGGCTGGCTGAAGCTTTCTTT.

The rearrangement joins TRBV2 to TRBJ2-7; TRBD1 agrees at 9 bases. The V gene end was trimmed by 6 bases and the J gene end by 0 bases; junction bases not matched to a gene: 3. Germline loops: CDR1 SNHLY, CDR2 FYNNEI. The CDR3 extends over 14 amino acids. The CDR3 DNA reads TGTGCCAGCAGGGGGACAGGGAGCTCCTACGAGCAGTACTTC. Protein: CASRGTGSSYEQYF.

The rearrangement joins TRBV7-2 to TRBJ2-5; 7 bases fit TRBD2. With 2 bases clipped from V and 2 bases from J, the junction kept 8 bases outside the gene matches. The germline V gene has CDR1 SGHTA and CDR2 FQGNSA. CDR3 length: 16 amino acids. The CDR3 nucleotides read TGTGCCAGCAGCTTATTTATCGGCGGGGGTCAAGAGACCCAGTACTTC. Amino acid sequence: CASSLFIGGGQETQYF.

The chain is built from TRBV7-9 and TRBJ2-2; the D gene is possibly TRBD2 (5 bases). The V end was cut by 4 bases, the J end by 6 bases, with 9 bases between. The CDR3 is 13 amino acids. Germline CDR1 reads SEHNR; CDR2 reads FQNEAQ (reference sequence). The CDR3 loop reads CASSSPGAGELFF. The CDR3 DNA follows: TGTGCCAGCAGCTCACCCGGGGCCGGGGAGCTGTTTTTT.

This clone turned up a few times. V is TRBV30 and J is TRBJ1-2; 8 nucleotides match TRBD1. The CDR3 loop spans 12 amino acids. Trimming at V came to 4 bases and at J to 9 bases, leaving 7 bases not matched to a gene. CDR1 and CDR2 (germline): GTSNPN, SVGIG (reference sequence). CDR3 in amino acids: CAWTAGGGSYTF. CDR3 coding DNA: TGTGCCTGGACGGCAGGGGGCGGTAGCTACACCTTC.

V and J are TRBV5-1 and TRBJ1-2; TRBD1 is a possible D gene (6 bases). The CDR3 extends over 14 amino acids. Germline V gene sequence: CDR1 SGHRS, CDR2 YFSETQ. V lost 0 bases to trimming and J lost 7 bases, with 13 bases between them. CDR3 in DNA: TGCGCCAGCAGCTTGGACAGGGTCTTGTCTGGCTACACCTTC. Translation gives CASSLDRVLSGYTF.